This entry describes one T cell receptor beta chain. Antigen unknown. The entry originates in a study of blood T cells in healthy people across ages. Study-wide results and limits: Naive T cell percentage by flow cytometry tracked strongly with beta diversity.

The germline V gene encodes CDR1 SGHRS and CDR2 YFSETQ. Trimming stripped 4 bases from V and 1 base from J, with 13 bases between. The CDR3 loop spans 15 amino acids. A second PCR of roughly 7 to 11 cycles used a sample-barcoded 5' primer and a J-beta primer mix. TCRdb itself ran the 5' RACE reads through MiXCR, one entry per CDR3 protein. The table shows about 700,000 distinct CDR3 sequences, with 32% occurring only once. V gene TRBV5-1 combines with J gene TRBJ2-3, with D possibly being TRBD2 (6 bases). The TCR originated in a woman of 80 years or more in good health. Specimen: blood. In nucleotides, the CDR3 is TGCGCCAGCAGCCTAGCGACTACTCGCACAGATACGCAGTATTTT. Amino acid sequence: CASSLATTRTDTQYF. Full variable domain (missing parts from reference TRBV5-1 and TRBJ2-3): KAGVTQTPRYLIKTRGQQVTLSCSPISGHRSVSWYQQTPGQGLQFLFEYFSETQRNKGNFPGRFSGRQFSNSRSEMNVSTLELGDSALYLCASSLATTRTDTQYFGPGTRLTVL.